What follows are 9 T cell receptor beta chains derived from one specimen sequenced in a study of shared clonotypes between healthy human individuals (dated by TCRdb to the early 2020s). Receptor amplification or capture employed the immunoSEQ multiplex PCR assay. Imported from immuneACCESS, the table was reduced by TCRdb to in-frame sequences with V and J called. These copies leave out some clones; in studies compared against another copy, an unresolved V gene accounts for under half, and the cause of the remainder is not known. Counted in this sample were over 1.5 million clones; 95% to 99% of them appeared once. The top ten clones comprise about 0.45% of the sample. The sequencing sample was made of naive CD4+ T cells sorted from blood. Taken with the paper, the label for cell subset or site translates to: CD45RA+ positively selected. Every receptor here comes from a man aged 25 to 40 in good health.

The J gene is TRBJ2-7, the V gene TRBV7-9; 8 nucleotides align to TRBD2. The germline V gene encodes CDR1 SEHNR and CDR2 FQNEAQ (reference sequence). V lost 3 bases, J lost 5 bases, and 6 bases stayed unmatched. The CDR3 contains 14 residues. CDR3: CASSFSGRADEQYF. The CDR3, as DNA: TGTGCCAGCAGCTTTTCCGGGAGGGCCGACGAGCAGTACTTC.

CDR3 amino acids: CASSRQGTPGLGYEQYF. DNA of the CDR3: TGTGCCAGCAGCCGACAGGGGACTCCGGGCTTAGGGTACGAGCAGTACTTC. V and J are TRBV5-8 and TRBJ2-7, with 8 bases fitting TRBD1. The CDR3 consists of 17 residues. CDR1 and CDR2 from the germline V gene are SGHTS and YDEGEE. V lost 4 bases, J lost 4 bases, and 16 bases stayed unmatched. The entire variable domain, with the rest obtained from reference TRBV5-8 and TRBJ2-7, is as follows: EAGVTQSPTHLIKTRGQQATLRCSPISGHTSVYWYQQALGLGLQFLLWYDEGEERNRGNFPPRFSGRQFPNYSSELNVNALELEDSALYLCASSRQGTPGLGYEQYFGPGTRLTVT.

This rearrangement joins TRBV10-2 to TRBJ2-1; 8 nucleotides line up with TRBD2. This CDR3 spans 15 amino acids. Trimming at V came to 2 bases and at J to 6 bases, leaving 6 bases not matched to a gene. Germline CDR1 reads WSHSY; CDR2 reads SAAADI. The CDR3 spells CASSETKLAVNEQFF. The CDR3 bases are TGCGCCAGCAGTGAGACGAAACTAGCGGTCAATGAGCAGTTCTTC.

This chain links TRBV7-8 with TRBJ2-3; weak D call: TRBD2 (6 bases). The CDR3 sequence is 16 residues long. CDR1 SGHVS and CDR2 FQNEAQ come from the germline V gene. V was clipped by 1 base and J by 1 base, with 12 bases between them. The CDR3 reads CASSLVRGGGTDTQYF. The CDR3 coding sequence is TGTGCCAGCAGCTTAGTTCGCGGAGGGGGCACAGATACGCAGTATTTT.

V and J are TRBV5-1 and TRBJ2-3; perhaps TRBD2 as D (6 bases). Germline CDR1 reads SGHRS; CDR2 reads YFSETQ. The CDR3 has 14 residues. The ends were cut back, 7 bases at V and 1 base at J, with 13 bases in the middle. CDR3 nucleotides: TGCGCCAGCGGGGGGAAACCCGGCACAGATACGCAGTATTTT. Translated, it gives CASGGKPGTDTQYF. Full variable domain (missing parts from reference TRBV5-1 and TRBJ2-3): KAGVTQTPRYLIKTRGQQVTLSCSPISGHRSVSWYQQTPGQGLQFLFEYFSETQRNKGNFPGRFSGRQFSNSRSEMNVSTLELGDSALYLCASGGKPGTDTQYFGPGTRLTVL.

This rearrangement joins TRBV9 to TRBJ2-5, with TRBD1 identical over 7 bases. The V gene's germline CDR1 is SGDLS and CDR2 YYNGEE. After removal of 6 bases from V and 2 bases from J, the junction contained 7 bases not matched to a gene. The CDR3 length is 14 residues. CDR3 sequence reads: CASNTGQVQETQYF. The CDR3 nucleotides read TGTGCCAGCAACACCGGACAGGTACAAGAGACCCAGTACTTC.

The rearrangement uses TRBV7-9 and TRBJ2-5; D might be TRBD1 (6 bases). This CDR3 comprises 14 residues. Trimming left V 5 bases short and J 6 bases short, with 16 bases between. Per the germline V gene, CDR1 is SEHNR and CDR2 is FQNEAQ (reference sequence). The CDR3 DNA reads as TGTGCCAGCAGCCTATTACAGGGCTTCAAGACCCAGTACTTC. Protein: CASSLLQGFKTQYF.

The CDR3 DNA reads as TGTGCCAGCAGCGTCCTTGGGTTTGGTTCTGGAAACACCATATATTTT. The encoded protein is CASSVLGFGSGNTIYF. This sequence joins TRBV9 and TRBJ1-3; D is ambiguous. Germline values: CDR1 SGDLS, CDR2 YYNGEE. V shed 2 bases and J shed 1 base, with 13 bases lying between them. The CDR3 is made up of 16 amino acids. Full variable domain (missing parts from reference TRBV9 and TRBJ1-3): DSGVTQTPKHLITATGQRVTLRCSPRSGDLSVYWYQQSLDQGLQFLIQYYNGEERAKGNILERFSAQQFPDLHSELNLSSLELGDSALYFCASSVLGFGSGNTIYFGEGSWLTVV.

The J gene is TRBJ2-5, the V gene TRBV2; D tentatively fits TRBD1 or TRBD2 (5 bases each). Trimming cost V 2 bases and J 5 bases, with 9 bases left between them. Per germline, CDR1 SNHLY and CDR2 FYNNEI. The CDR3 length is 13 residues. This CDR3 is CASSEYGAETQYF. In DNA form, the CDR3 reads TGTGCCAGCAGTGAATACGGGGCGGAGACCCAGTACTTC.